This T cell receptor beta chain was recovered during a study of T cell responses to AZD1222 COVID-19 vaccine. In this sample, this clone turned up a few times. Its antigen is currently unknown. CDR1 is MDHEN, CDR2 SYDVKM, per germline. V was clipped by 2 bases and J by 7 bases, with 14 bases between them. There are 14 residues in the CDR3. Study results and limitations: Spike as a whole was targeted by vaccine-associated CD4 TCRs, dominant at 160-218 and 743-854. Samples come after the peak T cell response, not at day 14. Clonal diversity was possibly underestimated; the donors were predominantly white British and more often female. The breadth and depth of Spike-specific TCRs increased once two AZD1222 doses had been given.

Generated by immunoSEQ multiplex PCR, the TCRdb table keeps only in-frame clones and is missing some. The sample holds 200,000 to 300,000 clones, over 85% seen once. Sequenced here: peripheral blood, sampled on day 0 of AZD1222 vaccination. This sequence was found in an adult in good health. The V gene is TRBV28, the J gene TRBJ1-1, with D possibly being TRBD1 (6 bases). The CDR3 sequence: CASSLRGAGLEAFF. In nucleotides, the CDR3 is TGTGCCAGCAGTTTAAGGGGGGCCGGCCTTGAAGCTTTCTTT.